These T cell receptor beta chains were read from a single sample in a study of OX40 agonist ivuxolimab in advanced cancers. Here immunoSEQ multiplex PCR was the method, and the copy in TCRdb shows in-frame clones only, minus some. The sample lists roughly 80,000 clones; roughly 85% were seen once. Sequencing used CD4+ or CD8+ T cells sorted from blood, obtained in a trial of the OX40 agonist ivuxolimab. These receptors came from an adult with an advanced solid tumor such as melanoma, head and neck, liver or kidney cancer. CDR3s include the opening cysteine and the closing phenylalanine or tryptophan. Each record gives: CDR3 protein, CDR3 DNA, J gene, D gene, V gene, clone size. D genes are given only for firm matches. The size of a clone is reported for some rows only, either as once, few or many, or as a class for expanded clones.

CASSHGPFNQPQHF	TGCGCCAGCAGCCACGGACCCTTCAATCAGCCCCAGCATTTT	TRBJ1-5	.	TRBV4-3	.
CASSLIADTEAFF	TGTGCCAGCAGCTTAATAGCGGACACTGAAGCTTTCTTT	TRBJ1-1	.	TRBV11-2	.
CASRDTGFEAFF	TGCGCCAGCAGAGATACAGGGTTTGAAGCTTTCTTT	TRBJ1-1	.	TRBV5-1	.
CASSKGVNSRYGYTF	TGTGCCAGCAGTAAAGGGGTGAACAGCCGCTATGGCTACACCTTC	TRBJ1-2	.	TRBV28	.
CASKRGQGSYNEQFF	TGTGCCAGCAAAAGGGGACAGGGTTCCTACAATGAGCAGTTCTTC	TRBJ2-1	TRBD1	TRBV14	.
CAWSVGMASGGYTF	TGTGCCTGGAGTGTCGGTATGGCTTCGGGAGGCTACACCTTC	TRBJ1-2	.	TRBV30	.
CASKRQGQYEQYF	TGCGCCAGCAAGCGGCAGGGGCAATACGAGCAGTACTTC	TRBJ2-7	.	TRBV5-1	.
CASKVTDTQYF	TGTGCCAGCAAAGTCACAGATACGCAGTATTTT	TRBJ2-3	.	TRBV7-3	.
CASSKADNQPQHF	TGTGCCAGCAGCAAAGCGGACAATCAGCCCCAGCATTTT	TRBJ1-5	.	TRBV21-1	few
CASSPNNSPLHF	TGTGCCAGCAGCCCCAATAATTCACCCCTCCACTTT	TRBJ1-6	.	TRBV7-6	.
CASSFFAGTSTGELFF	TGTGCCAGCAGCTTTTTTGCGGGGACCAGCACCGGGGAGCTGTTTTTT	TRBJ2-2	.	TRBV5-6	.
CASSRKGQFNEKLFF	TGTGCCAGCAGCCGAAAGGGACAGTTTAATGAAAAACTGTTTTTT	TRBJ1-4	TRBD1	TRBV13	.
CASSRDHNTGELFF	TGTGCCAGCAGCCGGGACCACAACACCGGGGAGCTGTTTTTT	TRBJ2-2	.	TRBV7-3	.
CASSLTGIWYEQYF	TGTGCCAGCAGCTTAACAGGGATTTGGTACGAGCAGTACTTC	TRBJ2-7	.	TRBV7-2	.
CASSLERNTEAFF	TGTGCCAGCAGCTTAGAAAGGAACACTGAAGCTTTCTTT	TRBJ1-1	.	TRBV11-2	.
CATSRDARRYGYTF	TGTGCCACCAGCAGAGACGCTCGACGGTATGGCTACACCTTC	TRBJ1-2	.	TRBV15	.